This T cell receptor beta chain was obtained from a study of cytomegalovirus exposure and HLA in healthy donors (TCRdb year 2017). With regard to the full study: According to an earlier analysis of a few hundred of the donors, roughly 180 million T cells yielded 100 million or so unique TCR beta sequences and 250 to 350 Gb of sequence data. To decide whether each TCR beta V gene segment behaved as functional or pseudogenic, an earlier analysis of fewer than 750 of the donors relied on high-throughput TCR beta sequencing. Both class I and class II loci were covered by HLA typing, at four-digit resolution. All discovery cohort repertoires had been generated on a single sequencing platform. The study profiled the T cell repertoires of hundreds of subjects by immunosequencing and related them to cytomegalovirus serostatus. Typing coverage differed by locus: A, B, C, DRB1 and DQB1 were typed in about 620-630 donors, DQA1 in roughly 500, DPA1 in roughly 590, and DPB1 in 472. In a later genetic analysis, genome-wide SNP genotypes for 398 of the 666 donors were used, and that subset was treated as a discovery cohort. The study aimed to test whether cataloging public T cell receptors could reveal signatures of past pathogen exposure. In addition to the first cohort of around 670 subjects, a separate validation cohort of approximately 110 different subjects was used. A later analysis re-analyzed previously published TCR beta repertoires from 666 donors and added high-resolution HLA genotyping to study TCR occurrence patterns. Among the roughly 430 genotyped donors, more than 70% belonged to the genetic ancestry cluster associated with self-reported Caucasian donors. About 320 gigabases of sequencing data and 70 million to 85 million unique TCR sequences were included in an early release covering roughly 700 HLA-typed donors. In the later analysis, no new phenotypic data were used to find candidate immune exposures; instead, reliance was placed on TCR beta sequences and their occurrence across donors. Among around 400 genotyped donors of the cohort, an average of around 240,000 unique TCR beta nucleotide sequences were sequenced per donor, roughly a sixth of them non-productive. Roughly five DR-DQ haplotypes were treated as single units for association and clustering because of strong linkage in the cohort. Donor age, sex, ethnicity and CMV serostatus were compiled together with the repertoire data. High-throughput TCR immunosequencing, statistical association of individual TCRs with disease status, and machine learning were combined to predict cytomegalovirus infection status.

This clone was observed once. Its antigen remains undetermined. The input lacks base qualities; no much larger clone sits a single base away. Libraries were constructed by the immunoSEQ multiplex PCR assay. For the multiplex PCR, a mixture combining 60 forward primers for TCR Vbeta segments and 13 reverse primers for TCR Jbeta segments was used. The CDR3 region of rearranged TCR beta genes was amplified from genomic DNA with a multiplex PCR assay. The Illumina HiSeq System was used to sequence the amplified TCR beta libraries as 87-base-pair reads. In the paper's pipeline: A later analysis counted some 74 million unique TCR beta chains across the 670 or so repertoires, and about 10 million of these chains were shared by at least two donors. Raw reads were error-corrected and collapsed into unique sequences by a nearest-neighbor algorithm in which closely related sequences were merged to remove PCR and sequencing errors. Alignment of CDR3 sequences to IMGT reference sequences was used to assign V, D and J gene segments. Each retained sequence needed at least a six-nucleotide match to both a V gene segment and a J gene segment. Rearrangements were called productive when the CDR3 lacked stop codons and stayed in frame with V and J; all others were non-productive. Following IMGT convention, CDR3 was defined as the stretch from the second conserved V-encoded cysteine to the conserved J-encoded phenylalanine. In an earlier analysis of approximately 590 of the donors, sequences lacking an unambiguous match to a single V gene segment were excluded. An earlier analysis of a few hundred of the donors called V segments functional above 56.7% productive rearrangements and segregating when the between-donor standard deviation exceeded 5%. A statistical classification framework was built to diagnose cytomegalovirus status from the catalog of TCR beta chain sequences. In a later analysis, V and J genes were assigned by comparing TCR nucleotide sequences against IMGT/GENE-DB human TR gene sequences. Using the TCRdist pipeline, a later analysis assigned CDR3 sequences along with most-parsimonious VDJ recombination scenarios. In a later analysis, each TCR beta chain was defined by its CDR3 amino acid sequence together with its V-gene family, and reads lacking a unique V-gene family were excluded. In a later analysis, a few hundred highly shared, low-generation-probability nucleotide sequences were removed to address suspected cross-contamination and a sequencing artifact. In a later analysis, a clonal expansion index was calculated for each public chain from normalized within-repertoire ranks of inferred template counts. In a later analysis, generation probabilities were computed with a VDJ recombination model fitted to out-of-frame rearrangements, and the resulting probabilities were checked against IGoR. A later analysis scored TCR-TCR, TCR-HLA and TCR-CMV co-occurrence with hypergeometric tests, applying a repertoire-size bias correction to TCR pairs. A later analysis estimated false discovery rates by permuting HLA or CMV assignments 20 times. In a later analysis, co-occurring TCRs were grouped using DBSCAN, with TCRdist sequence similarity added in when clustering inside HLA-allele-positive subsets. Repertoires with fewer than 30,000 or more than 120,000 public chains, plus five repertoires with anomalous nucleotide sharing, were excluded from co-occurrence clustering. TCRdb took this table from immuneACCESS and kept in-frame rearrangements with V and J called. Such tables lack part of the clones; where checked against another copy, unresolved V genes explain under half of the gap, and the rest is unexplained. The D gene and trimming were derived from the DNA, and the V and J assignments and clone size from that table. Present in this sample are about 160,000 clones, about 83% of which were seen just once. Approximately 13% of the sample belongs to the ten largest clones.

In total, roughly 670 healthy bone marrow donors made up the cohort. At the time of sampling, all cohort members were nominally healthy, though unrecorded immune exposures were likely present. The donor tested CMV seropositive and was one of the 289 seropositive cohort members. A peripheral blood sample was provided by each donor, and peripheral blood mononuclear cells were used for TCR beta sequencing. Genomic DNA was extracted from the blood cell samples with the Qiagen DNeasy Blood Extraction Kit. Broad study findings and their caveats: In the study, approximately 160 TCR beta chains were listed as associated with cytomegalovirus. In an earlier analysis of some 550 of the donors, most TCR beta V segments were observed in productive rearrangements about 90% or about 30% of the time, broadly matching IMGT annotations. In a later analysis, 16,951 TCR beta sequences were associated with specific HLA alleles at a false discovery rate of 0.05. In a later analysis, most CMV-associated TCR beta chains were found to appear HLA-restricted, with HLA associations seemingly driven largely by CMV exposure. Because HLA typing was missing for some donors at each locus, association tests included only the typed subset. The authors suggested that the approach could potentially be generalized to other disease states and immunological phenotypes. The earlier analysis of a few hundred of the donors excluded roughly 17 rarely observed V segments, including chromosome 9 orphons, because counts were too low. A further reported finding was that TCR beta sequences accurately predicted the HLA-A and HLA-B alleles for most subjects in the first cohort. A later analysis reported that several top co-occurrence clusters appeared linked to parvovirus B19, influenza, CMV and Epstein-Barr virus. Across donors, most TCR sequences were observed very rarely, whereas some public TCRs were present in many individuals. In both the original and validation cohorts, the classifier was reported to diagnose cytomegalovirus status with high specificity and sensitivity. In a later analysis, HLA-associated TCR beta chains were found to be more clonally expanded and to have lower generation probabilities than equally common non-associated chains. Linkage disequilibrium might explain the correlated functional status among segregating V segments, but an unknown experimental factor could not be excluded. Because the 87-base-pair reads could not distinguish some IMGT-functional V segments, including TRBV6-2 and TRBV6-3, those segments were excluded. CMV serostatus was the only immune exposure information available for the cohort. A later genetic analysis associated a missense DCLRE1C variant with V-gene and J-gene trimming of TCR beta chains, and an independent cohort replicated the association. The presence/absence analyses assumed that sequencing depth was roughly uniform across donors, and that assumption may not be true. A later genetic analysis reported fewer N-insertions in productive TCRs among donors in an Asian-associated ancestry cluster than the approximately 700-donor mean. In a later analysis, TCR association rates were found to vary across HLA loci, with the most associated TCRs seen for DRB1 alleles and the fewest for HLA-C alleles. When HLA alleles, especially DR and DQ, strongly co-occurred, TCR associations were difficult to assign to individual alleles. This cohort had only TCR beta chains sequenced, and the lack of alpha or paired-chain data limited which features could be detected. A group of highly shared sequence variants was considered likely to be a technical artifact of the sequencing pipeline. In vitro tests confirmed that a few of the cytomegalovirus-associated TCR beta chains recognize cytomegalovirus antigens.

CDR1 and CDR2 are read off the germline V gene (reference sequence) as SEHNR and FQNEAQ. Measured from the cysteine to the phenylalanine, the CDR3 is 12 residues long. Only CDR3 DNA remains: 36 bases, in frame from the first base. Trimming removed 2 bases from V and 11 bases from J, leaving 12 bases between the germline ends. This receptor was identified in a man aged 35-49 years in good health and CMV-seropositive. The specimen was PBMCs. Here the chain combines TRBV7-9 and TRBJ1-1, with the D gene call left open. The CDR3 sequence is CASSLSQLFAFF. The nucleotide sequence is TGTGCCAGCAGCTTATCTCAACTCTTTGCTTTCTTT.